The 30 T cell receptor beta chains below come from one sample, sequenced in a study of blood T cell repertoires in COVID-19. Clones were sequenced by immunoSEQ multiplex PCR, and TCRdb holds only the in-frame ones, with some missing. The table records under 250,000 clones, 85% of them present only once. The sample was peripheral blood. The receptors stem from a woman in her seventies with COVID-19, enrolled during active disease.

This sequence joins TRBV6-2 or TRBV6-3 and TRBJ1-5; maybe TRBD1 (5 bases). The length of the CDR3 is 14 residues. Germline loops: CDR1 MNHEY, CDR2 SVGEGT. The V end lost 6 bases, the J end lost 3 bases, and 12 bases lay between the germline ends. CDR3 sequence reads: CASSRGGINQPQHF. The CDR3 nucleotides are TGTGCCAGCAGCCGGGGGGGGATCAATCAGCCCCAGCATTTT.

V gene TRBV21-1 combines with J gene TRBJ1-2; the D segment call TRBD1 is taken from the table without a DNA check. TRBV21-1 is an annotated pseudogene. The CDR3 contains 13 residues. The CDR3 DNA reads TGTGCCAGCGGGACAGGGCAGAGGTATGGCTACACCTTC. Amino acid sequence: CASGTGQRYGYTF.

This sequence joins TRBV27 and TRBJ1-1; D perhaps matches TRBD1 (5 bases). CDR3 size: 14 residues. Trimming removed 3 bases from V and 4 bases from J, with 12 bases in between. Germline CDR1 is MNHEY and CDR2 is SMNVEV (reference sequence). CDR3: CASSFRGLGTEAFF. In nucleotides, the CDR3 is TGTGCCAGCAGTTTTAGGGGACTAGGCACTGAAGCTTTCTTT.

The V and J genes are TRBV5-1 and TRBJ2-1, with D possibly TRBD1 on 6 matching bases. This CDR3 region has 16 residues. Trimming left V 5 bases short and J 12 bases short, with 27 bases between. Germline V gene sequence: CDR1 SGHRS, CDR2 YFSETQ. Here the CDR3 reads CASSTPPGQGLWGQFF. The CDR3 DNA sequence: TGCGCCAGCAGTACCCCGCCGGGACAAGGTCTTTGGGGGCAGTTCTTC.

This clone has a single count. The chain has TRBV7-2 and TRBJ2-5; TRBD1 might be the D (5 bases). Per the germline V gene, CDR1 is SGHTA and CDR2 is FQGNSA. This CDR3 has 16 amino acids. V lost 5 bases, J lost 7 bases, and 23 bases lay in between. The CDR3 reads CASSSSFRGGGWTQYF. The CDR3 coding sequence is TGTGCCAGCAGCAGCTCCTTTAGGGGCGGTGGATGGACCCAGTACTTC.

The chain uses TRBV7-9 and TRBJ1-1; 7 nucleotides match TRBD1. The CDR3 has 14 amino acids. With V trimmed by 1 base and J by 4 bases, 3 bases remained unmatched. Germline-derived CDR1 and CDR2 are SEHNR and FQNEAQ (reference sequence). CDR3 sequence reads: CASSLEGGTTEAFF. The CDR3 DNA reads TGTGCCAGCAGCTTAGAAGGGGGCACCACTGAAGCTTTCTTT.

V is TRBV4-3 and J is TRBJ1-2; TRBD1 might be the D (6 bases). Trimming stripped 0 bases from V and 8 bases from J, with 13 bases between. Germline CDR1 is LGHNA and CDR2 is YSLEER. CDR3 length: 14 residues. CDR3 sequence (DNA): TGCGCCAGCAGCCAAGATCGGACAGTTGGGGGCTACACCTTC. It translates to CASSQDRTVGGYTF.

J is TRBJ2-7 and V is TRBV27; 10 bases line up with TRBD1. The CDR3 spans 15 residues. V was clipped by 6 bases and J by 2 bases; unmatched bases: 7. Looked up from germline, CDR1 is MNHEY and CDR2 is SMNVEV (reference sequence). CDR3 nucleotide sequence: TGTGCCAGCAGCCTTCGTGGACAGGGGGCCTACGAGCAGTACTTC. This encodes CASSLRGQGAYEQYF.

CDR3: CASSTSGGASEQFF. CDR3 nucleotide sequence: TGTGCCAGCAGTACTAGCGGGGGGGCCAGTGAGCAGTTCTTC. The genes are TRBV14 and TRBJ2-1; 13 bases match TRBD2. The CDR3 runs 14 residues. Unmatched junction bases numbered 5, after V lost 6 bases and J lost 9 bases. Germline values: CDR1 SGHDN, CDR2 FVKESK.

V gene TRBV2 combines with J gene TRBJ1-6; TRBD1 is a possible D gene (6 bases). The CDR3 is 16 residues long. Deletions cut 4 bases from V and 0 bases from J, with 10 bases between. Germline values: CDR1 SNHLY, CDR2 FYNNEI. CDR3 residues: CASSGGLSSYNSPLHF. The CDR3 DNA reads TGTGCCAGCAGTGGGGGGCTGAGCTCCTATAATTCACCCCTCCACTTT.

CDR3: CASSPRASRWDNEQFF. The CDR3 DNA sequence: TGTGCCAGCAGCCCAAGAGCTAGCCGGTGGGACAATGAGCAGTTCTTC. The V call is TRBV7-3, the J call TRBJ2-1, with D possibly matching TRBD2 (5 bases). This CDR3 region has 16 residues. V lost 5 bases, J lost 5 bases, and 19 bases lay in between. The germline gives CDR1 SGHTA, CDR2 FQGTGA.

This clone came up a few times. The genes are TRBV3-1 (or the pseudogene TRBV3-2) and TRBJ1-6; 7 nucleotides match TRBD1. The V gene's germline CDR1 is LGHDT and CDR2 YNNKEL (reference sequence). The length of the CDR3 is 14 residues. The ends lost 1 base at V and 10 bases at J; junction bases unmatched: 4. The CDR3 coding sequence is TGTGCCAGCAGCCAAGTCAGGGGGTGGTCACCCCTCCACTTT. Its translation is CASSQVRGWSPLHF.

In this sample, this clone turned up a few times. The chain uses TRBV7-3 and TRBJ2-7, with 12 bases that match TRBD2. V shed 5 bases, J shed 7 bases, and the junction held 6 bases outside the gene matches. The CDR3 is 14 residues long. The germline V gene has CDR1 SGHTA and CDR2 FQGTGA. CDR3 nucleotides: TGTGCCAGCAGCGCCCTAGCGGGGGGGCGGGAGCAGTACTTC. This codes for CASSALAGGREQYF.

The chain has TRBV19 and TRBJ2-3; TRBD1 aligns across 10 bases. J was trimmed by 2 bases and V by 9 bases; bases with no gene match: 5. In germline, CDR1 is LNHDA, CDR2 SQIVND (reference sequence). This CDR3 contains 14 residues. The CDR3: CASRRQGATDTQYF. CDR3 in DNA: TGTGCCAGCAGAAGACAGGGGGCCACAGATACGCAGTATTTT.

The V call is TRBV21-1, the J call TRBJ2-4; no check of the table's D call, TRBD2, against the DNA was made. TRBV21-1 is labeled a pseudogene. This CDR3 comprises 11 residues. The CDR3: CANYSGGAEYF. CDR3 sequence (DNA): TGTGCCAACTATAGCGGGGGGGCGGAGTACTTC.

The gene calls are TRBV6-5 and TRBJ1-5; a possible D gene is TRBD1 (6 bases). V shed 6 bases and J shed 5 bases, with 11 bases lying between them. Germline CDR1 is MNHEY and CDR2 is SVGAGI. The CDR3 runs to 13 residues. This chain's CDR3 is CASSGTPDQPQHF. CDR3 sequence (DNA): TGTGCCAGCAGCGGGACACCAGATCAGCCCCAGCATTTT.

The chain carries TRBV19 and TRBJ1-2; a weak D match, TRBD1 (6 bases). This CDR3 has 14 residues. In germline, CDR1 is LNHDA, CDR2 SQIVND (reference sequence). V shed 3 bases and J shed 1 base, with 9 bases lying between them. The DNA of the CDR3 is TGTGCCAGTAGTATTAACAGGGATAACTATGGCTACACCTTC. This codes for CASSINRDNYGYTF.

The chain links TRBV10-3 to TRBJ1-2; perhaps TRBD1 as D (5 bases). Trimming removed 0 bases from V and 4 bases from J, with 15 bases in between. The CDR3 sequence is 16 residues long. Germline lookup yields CDR1 ENHRY and CDR2 SYGVKD. The CDR3 nucleotides are TGTGCCATCAGTGAGTCAGGGAGGGGAGGTGCCTATGGCTACACCTTC. It translates to CAISESGRGGAYGYTF.

This rearrangement joins TRBV7-2 to TRBJ2-6; tentative D call: TRBD2 (6 bases). CDR3 length: 15 residues. Germline CDR1 is SGHTA and CDR2 is FQGNSA. V was trimmed by 5 bases and J by 4 bases, leaving 12 bases between them. The CDR3 region has the DNA TGTGCCAGCAGCGCGGGACCCTCGGGGGCCAACGTCCTGACTTTC. Translating gives CASSAGPSGANVLTF.

In DNA, the CDR3 is TGTGCCATCAGTGAGTCCGGACTAGCGGGAGTCCCCCCCGATACGCAGTATTTT. This sequence encodes CAISESGLAGVPPDTQYF. The chain links TRBV10-3 to TRBJ2-3; 13 bases align to TRBD2. The V and J ends lost 0 bases and 6 bases, in that order; junction bases with no gene match: 9. This CDR3 is built from 18 residues. The V gene's germline CDR1 is ENHRY and CDR2 SYGVKD.

The V gene is TRBV5-6, the J gene TRBJ2-5; 14 positions match TRBD2. The trim removed 0 bases at V and 4 bases at J, leaving 11 bases unmatched. CDR1 is SGHDT and CDR2 is YYEEEE in the germline V gene. This CDR3 contains 19 residues. DNA of the CDR3: TGTGCCAGCAGCTTGGGCAGTGGGACTAGCGGGAGACGGGGAGAGACCCAGTACTTC. Translating it yields CASSLGSGTSGRRGETQYF. Full variable domain (missing parts from reference TRBV5-6 and TRBJ2-5): DAGVTQSPTHLIKTRGQQVTLRCSPKSGHDTVSWYQQALGQGPQFIFQYYEEEERQRGNFPDRFSGHQFPNYSSELNVNALLLGDSALYLCASSLGSGTSGRRGETQYFGPGTRLLVL.

CDR3 nucleotide sequence: TGTGCCAGCCGGCCGGCAGGGGGAGACGGCTACACCTTC. This translates into CASRPAGGDGYTF. The V call is TRBV27, the J call TRBJ1-2; 7 nucleotides align to TRBD1. The CDR3 is 13 residues long. The junction had 11 bases not matched to a gene; V was cut back by 8 bases and J by 8 bases. Germline CDR1 is MNHEY and CDR2 is SMNVEV (reference sequence).

The chain employs TRBV16 and TRBJ1-6; D might be TRBD1 (6 bases). V shed 0 bases and J shed 9 bases, with 9 bases lying between them. Germline CDR1 reads KGHSY; CDR2 reads FQNENV. This CDR3 region has 14 residues. CDR3 region: CASSQSWGLSPLHF. In DNA form, the CDR3 reads TGTGCCAGCAGCCAATCTTGGGGGCTTTCACCCCTCCACTTT.

The CDR3 bases are TGTGCCAGCAAACAGGGAAACACTGAAGCTTTCTTT. Amino acid sequence: CASKQGNTEAFF. The chain joins TRBV19 to TRBJ1-1; the D gene is possibly TRBD1 (6 bases). The length of the CDR3 is 12 residues. Germline CDR1 reads LNHDA; CDR2 reads SQIVND (reference sequence). Trimming removed 9 bases at V and 2 bases at J, with 10 bases between.

CDR3 in DNA: TGTGCCAGCAGTTCGACAGAGAAAAACTATGGCTACACCTTC. This codes for CASSSTEKNYGYTF. V gene TRBV6-2 or TRBV6-3 combines with J gene TRBJ1-2, with D perhaps matching TRBD1 (5 bases). This CDR3 spans 14 amino acids. From germline, CDR1 is MNHEY and CDR2 SVGEGT. V lost 4 bases to trimming and J lost 2 bases, with 11 bases between them.

The rearrangement links TRBV9 to TRBJ1-3, with a possible D match to TRBD1 (5 bases). V lost 4 bases to trimming and J lost 13 bases, with 18 bases between them. Germline assignment: CDR1 SGDLS and CDR2 YYNGEE. The CDR3 sequence is 13 residues long. The CDR3, as DNA: TGTGCCAGCAGCACCCGACAGCAAAGCACTATATATTTT. Protein: CASSTRQQSTIYF.

This chain connects TRBV6-6 to TRBJ1-3, with 7 bases that match TRBD1. J was trimmed by 3 bases and V by 5 bases; bases with no gene match: 7. Germline V gives CDR1 MNHNY, CDR2 SVGAGI (reference sequence). The CDR3 is 15 residues long. The CDR3 region is CASSLPTGIGNTIYF. For the CDR3, the DNA is TGTGCCAGCAGTCTTCCGACAGGGATTGGAAACACCATATATTTT.

The CDR3 coding sequence is TGTGCCAGCAGATTGGGACAGGAGAACTATGGCTACACCTTC. As protein: CASRLGQENYGYTF. This chain joins TRBV7-2 and TRBJ1-2; 8 bases map to TRBD1. Germline V CDR1 and CDR2: SGHTA, FQGNSA. V shed 6 bases and J 2 bases; nucleotides not matched to a gene: 5. The CDR3 extends over 14 amino acids.

The rearrangement uses TRBV10-3 and TRBJ1-1; 7 nucleotides line up with TRBD1. V lost 7 bases and J lost 1; bases outside the gene matches: 6. The CDR3 has 14 residues. Per germline, CDR1 ENHRY and CDR2 SYGVKD. CDR3: CAITDRAGNTEAFF. CDR3 in DNA: TGTGCCATCACCGACAGGGCCGGGAACACTGAAGCTTTCTTT.

This chain joins TRBV6-6 and TRBJ1-4; a weak D match, TRBD1 (5 bases). Germline assignment: CDR1 MNHNY and CDR2 SVGAGI (reference sequence). The V and J ends lost 7 bases and 7 bases respectively, with 22 bases between them. The length of the CDR3 is 16 residues. This chain's CDR3 is CASTLGGESVSEKLFF. The CDR3 nucleotides read TGTGCCAGCACCCTCGGGGGGGAAAGTGTATCTGAAAAACTGTTTTTT.